A single sample gave rise to the 22 T cell receptor beta chains below, sequenced in a study of blood T cell repertoires in COVID-19. Libraries were prepared by immunoSEQ multiplex PCR; TCRdb keeps only in-frame clonotypes and omits some of them. The sample has some 10,000 clones, 85% to 90% seen once. The sequencing sample was made of peripheral blood. The receptors derive from a man between 60 and 75 years old with acute or convalescent COVID-19.

The rearrangement uses TRBV24-1 and TRBJ1-3; maybe TRBD1 (6 bases). The CDR3 has 14 amino acids. The germline gives CDR1 KGHDR, CDR2 SFDVKD. V was pared by 4 bases and J by 1 base, with 7 bases between. CDR3 bases: TGTGCCACCAGTGAGGACAGTTCTGGAAACACCATATATTTT. Its translation: CATSEDSSGNTIYF.

This clone was counted a single time. The chain is built from TRBV7-2 and TRBJ1-3; D is possibly TRBD1 (6 bases). This CDR3 is 15 amino acids long. V dropped 5 bases and J dropped 2 bases, with 13 bases sitting between them. In germline, CDR1 is SGHTA, CDR2 FQGNSA. Here the CDR3 reads CASSPGVAPGNTIYF. CDR3 DNA sequence: TGTGCCAGCAGCCCAGGGGTGGCGCCTGGAAACACCATATATTTT.

This chain uses TRBV5-1 with TRBJ2-2, with D maybe TRBD2 (5 bases). CDR1 and CDR2 (germline): SGHRS, YFSETQ. Trimming removed 4 bases at V and 6 bases at J, with 19 bases between. The CDR3 is 16 amino acids. The CDR3 sequence: CASSPGLVLRAGELFF. As DNA, the CDR3 is TGCGCCAGCAGCCCGGGATTGGTCCTGCGGGCCGGGGAGCTGTTTTTT.

The chain is built from TRBV29-1 and TRBJ1-1; the D is unclear. Trimming took 7 bases from V and 1 from J, leaving 13 bases between them. Per the germline V gene, CDR1 is SQVTM and CDR2 is ANQGSEA. CDR3 length equals 13 residues. CDR3 coding DNA: TGCAGCGAACGGGGATATCGGAACACTGAAGCTTTCTTT. This gives the protein CSERGYRNTEAFF.

The count of this clone is one. V and J are TRBV27 and TRBJ2-7; 7 bases are shared with TRBD1. This CDR3 has 14 residues. Germline CDR1 and CDR2: MNHEY and SMNVEV (reference sequence). V lost 6 bases, J lost 3 bases, and 8 bases stayed unmatched. CDR3 DNA sequence: TGTGCCAGCAGGAGACAGGGTTCCTTCTACGAGCAGTACTTC. Amino acids: CASRRQGSFYEQYF.

The chain combines TRBV2 with TRBJ1-2; maybe TRBD1 (5 bases). The CDR3 extends over 14 amino acids. The V gene's germline CDR1 is SNHLY and CDR2 FYNNEI. V was shortened by 7 bases and J by 2 bases, with 14 bases between the two germline ends. CDR3 sequence (DNA): TGTGCCAGCAAGGAGACAGAGATCAACTATGGCTACACCTTC. This encodes CASKETEINYGYTF.

The rearrangement uses TRBV5-6 and TRBJ1-3; 9 nucleotides match TRBD1. The CDR3 loop spans 14 amino acids. The germline gives CDR1 SGHDT, CDR2 YYEEEE. The V and J ends lost 5 bases and 6 bases, in that order; junction bases with no gene match: 6. CDR3 sequence (DNA): TGTGCCAGCAGGTATACAGGGGGCGAAAACACCATATATTTT. This gives the protein CASRYTGGENTIYF.

The chain links TRBV4-2 to TRBJ2-7; D gene unclear. Trimming left V 0 bases short and J 2 bases short, with 5 bases between. The germline V gene encodes CDR1 LGHNA and CDR2 YNFKEQ. CDR3 length equals 13 residues. The CDR3 DNA reads TGTGCCAGCAGCCAAGAGTTAACCTACGAGCAGTACTTC. Its translation: CASSQELTYEQYF.

The V and J genes are TRBV14 and TRBJ2-7; no reliable D call. The CDR3 loop spans 12 amino acids. From germline, CDR1 is SGHDN and CDR2 FVKESK. V lost 5 bases to trimming and J lost 0 bases, with 5 bases between them. This CDR3 reads CASSFSSYEQYF. CDR3 DNA: TGTGCCAGCAGCTTCAGCTCCTACGAGCAGTACTTC.

V usage is TRBV10-1 and J usage is TRBJ1-6; D is uncertain. The CDR3 extends over 15 amino acids. Germline CDR1 and CDR2: WNHNN and SYGVQD (reference sequence). The V end was cut by 8 bases, the J end by 7 bases, with 18 bases between. CDR3 sequence reads: CASCSGEGGNSPLHF. CDR3 nucleotide sequence: TGCGCCAGCTGCTCTGGGGAGGGAGGCAATTCACCCCTCCACTTT.

The chain links TRBV5-1 to TRBJ1-2; 10 positions agree with TRBD1. The CDR3 has 18 residues. Trimming at V came to 0 bases and at J to 4 bases, leaving 12 bases not matched to a gene. CDR1 SGHRS and CDR2 YFSETQ come from the germline V gene. The CDR3 sequence is CASSLESVGTGASYGYTF. CDR3 nucleotides: TGCGCCAGCAGCTTGGAAAGTGTTGGGACAGGGGCGAGCTATGGCTACACCTTC.

This chain joins TRBV5-1 and TRBJ2-3; D is unclear. This CDR3 region has 15 residues. Trimming stripped 5 bases from V and 0 bases from J, with 13 bases between. Germline CDR1 reads SGHRS; CDR2 reads YFSETQ. The CDR3 reads CASSLVGRSTDTQYF. The CDR3 DNA follows: TGCGCCAGCAGTCTTGTGGGCCGGAGCACAGATACGCAGTATTTT. Full variable domain (rest looked up from reference TRBV5-1 and TRBJ2-3): KAGVTQTPRYLIKTRGQQVTLSCSPISGHRSVSWYQQTPGQGLQFLFEYFSETQRNKGNFPGRFSGRQFSNSRSEMNVSTLELGDSALYLCASSLVGRSTDTQYFGPGTRLTVL.

V usage is TRBV5-5 and J usage is TRBJ1-2, with D possibly being TRBD1 (5 bases). V shed 2 bases and J shed 5 bases, with 16 bases lying between them. In germline, CDR1 is SGHKS, CDR2 YYEKEE (reference sequence). This CDR3 spans 15 amino acids. The CDR3 loop is CASSFWGRDSYGYTF. The CDR3 DNA is TGTGCCAGCAGCTTTTGGGGGAGGGATTCATATGGCTACACCTTC.

The gene calls are TRBV28 and TRBJ1-1, with D perhaps matching TRBD1 (6 bases). Trimming took 2 bases from V and 0 from J, leaving 13 bases between them. CDR1 is MDHEN and CDR2 is SYDVKM in the germline V gene. The CDR3 sequence is 16 residues long. CDR3 region: CASSLPPGGLNTEAFF. The CDR3, as DNA: TGTGCCAGCAGTTTACCCCCGGGGGGCCTGAACACTGAAGCTTTCTTT.

This clone occurred once. The rearrangement links TRBV5-1 to TRBJ1-1, with D perhaps matching TRBD1 (5 bases). The CDR3 covers 13 residues. Germline V gene data show CDR1 as SGHRS and CDR2 as YFSETQ. Trimming took off 3 bases at V and 10 bases at J, with 16 bases between the two ends. CDR3 sequence (DNA): TGCGCCAGCAGCTGGACCGGGACTCAGGGAGCTTTCTTT. Translated: CASSWTGTQGAFF.

This clone showed up just once. This chain uses TRBV19 with TRBJ2-7; the match to TRBD2 covers 14 bases. The CDR3 is 14 residues long. The V and J ends lost 8 bases and 7 bases, in that order; junction bases with no gene match: 7. Germline loops: CDR1 LNHDA, CDR2 SQIVND (reference sequence). In DNA form, the CDR3 reads TGTGCCAGTCATGGACTAGCGGGGGGCTTTGAGCAGTACGTC. Amino acids: CASHGLAGGFEQYV.

V gene TRBV2 combines with J gene TRBJ2-7, with TRBD2 identical over 7 bases. Unmatched junction bases numbered 9, after V lost 7 bases and J lost 6 bases. This CDR3 is built from 13 residues. Per the germline V gene, CDR1 is SNHLY and CDR2 is FYNNEI. CDR3 nucleotides: TGTGCCAGCAACCCGGGGGGAATCGGCGAGCAGTACGTC. This encodes CASNPGGIGEQYV.

The chain combines TRBV5-1 with TRBJ2-3, with 9 bases matching TRBD2. This CDR3 has 16 amino acids. Germline CDR1 SGHRS, CDR2 YFSETQ. V lost 2 bases and J lost 2; bases outside the gene matches: 6. The CDR3 sequence: CASSLGLAGTTDTQYF. The CDR3 DNA is TGCGCCAGCAGCTTAGGGCTAGCGGGGACCACAGATACGCAGTATTTT.

The chain joins TRBV28 to TRBJ1-5; 9 positions match TRBD1. The V gene end was trimmed by 6 bases and the J gene end by 6 bases; junction bases not matched to a gene: 12. The CDR3 has 16 residues. Germline CDR1 is MDHEN and CDR2 is SYDVKM. The CDR3, as DNA: TGTGCCAGCAGCCCAACCCCCGGGACAGGGAGTCAGCCCCAGCATTTT. Translating it yields CASSPTPGTGSQPQHF. The entire variable domain, with the rest obtained from reference TRBV28 and TRBJ1-5, is as follows: DVKVTQSSRYLVKRTGEKVFLECVQDMDHENMFWYRQDPGLGLRLIYFSYDVKMKEKGDIPEGYSVSREKKERFSLILESASTNQTSMYLCASSPTPGTGSQPQHFGDGTRLSIL.

The chain has TRBV21-1 and TRBJ1-2; the table assigns TRBD1, which was not confirmed against the DNA. TRBV21-1 has pseudogene status. CDR3 length: 17 residues. This chain's CDR3 is CASSKEVVGTPLGGYTF. CDR3 in DNA: TGTGCCAGCAGCAAAGAGGTCGTGGGCACCCCGCTGGGTGGCTACACCTTC.

CDR3 sequence: CASSSDISYYGYTF. CDR3 coding DNA: TGTGCCAGCAGCTCGGACATTTCCTACTATGGCTACACCTTC. This sequence joins TRBV7-9 and TRBJ1-2; D perhaps matches TRBD1 (5 bases). V gave up 4 bases and J gave up 3 bases, with 12 bases separating them. The CDR3 contains 14 residues. Germline CDR1 and CDR2: SEHNR and FQNEAQ (reference sequence).

This chain connects TRBV6-5 to TRBJ2-1, with a weak D call TRBD2 (7 bases). Germline V gene lookup returns CDR1 MNHEY and CDR2 SVGAGI. V lost 0 bases and J lost 7, with 13 bases in between. CDR3 length: 15 amino acids. CDR3 sequence (DNA): TGTGCCAGCAGTTACTCAGGGGGGGGCAAAAATGAGCAGTTCTTC. Protein product: CASSYSGGGKNEQFF.